Many counts were recorded for the clone carrying this T cell receptor (beta chain). Its antigen remains unknown. UMIs and a universal primer site were added when TCR cDNA was made by 5'RACE template switching. One entry per CDR3 protein, called by TCRdb with MiXCR from the 5' RACE reads. The repertoire holds 340,000 or so distinct CDR3 sequences, with under 15% as singletons. The data originate from a study of T cells after yellow fever vaccination. Study-level information: SMART-Seq v4 Ultra Low Input prepared the low-cell-number fractions. The study, taken as a whole, reports: Clones from primary vaccination mostly reappeared after the booster (around 96% CD4, 88% CD8). The secondary response showed a weaker magnitude and a faster peak, day 5 versus 15.

The CDR3 has 14 amino acids. Germline values: CDR1 MGHRA, CDR2 YSYEKL. V was trimmed by 3 bases and J by 7 bases, leaving 10 bases between them. V and J are TRBV4-1 and TRBJ1-6, with TRBD1 as a possible D gene (5 bases). The source was CD4+ T cells sorted from PBMCs, collected 15 days after the yellow fever booster vaccination. The source of this sequence is a man aged 18 to 29 who received the YFV17D yellow fever vaccine. The CDR3 loop reads CASSQQGVNSPLHF. CDR3 nucleotides: TGCGCCAGCAGCCAGCAAGGGGTAAATTCACCCCTCCACTTT.